This T cell receptor (beta chain) originates from a study of blood T cell repertoires in COVID-19 (dated by TCRdb to 2019 to 2021). Some background on the complete study: Samples from collaborators originated in the United States, Italy and Spain and spanned both the acute and convalescent phases of COVID-19. The repertoires were released in a freely available public database intended as a resource for research on the immune response to SARS-CoV-2. Where HLA class I and class II types were available, the types were taken from metadata supplied by the sample provider, not from assay-based typing. The material from the prospective study consisted of cDNA or gDNA derived from T cells, B-cell-depleted T cells, or PBMCs. The dataset comprised deeply sampled blood TCRbeta repertoires from subjects exposed to, actively infected with, or recovered from COVID-19. The samples were drawn from the first 160 participants of the ongoing ImmuneRACE study and from 950 to 1,500 subjects provided by 6 global collaborators. Nearly every sample came with metadata listing a de-identified subject ID, COVID-19 status, age in years and sex.

A second Seattle source provided samples from volunteer blood donors who had recovered from COVID-19. The collaborating institutions used their own protocols to collect whole blood in K2EDTA tubes. Collaborator samples were shipped for TCRbeta analysis as frozen whole blood, isolated PBMCs, or DNA extracted from either sample type. Note on this clone: This clone's antigen is unknown. No much larger clone exists at a distance of one base, and base qualities are not known.

The paper as a whole reports these results and caveats: Clinical and demographic metadata were provided uncurated, with the amount varying by source and participant.

Its CDR3 holds 14 amino acids, cysteine through phenylalanine. The sequence is cut down to CDR3 DNA, 42 bases in frame from base 1. V drops 9 bases and J drops 4 bases, leaving 18 bases in between. CDR1 and CDR2 (LNHDA, SQIVND) derive from the germline V gene (reference sequence). TCRbeta CDR3 regions were amplified from genomic DNA using the immunoSEQ Assay, a bias-controlled multiplex PCR. The study's own analysis went as follows. The number of nucleated cells in each sample was estimated by amplification of reference gene primers within the assay. To quantify the absolute abundance of each unique TCRbeta CDR3 rearrangement, sequence reads were collapsed and filtered. For each sample, productive Simpson clonality was calculated by taking the square root of Simpson's diversity index across productive rearrangements. In TCRdb, the immuneACCESS table is reduced to in-frame sequences with V and J assigned. These tables do not hold every clone; where another copy was compared, an unresolved V gene accounts for under half, and the others remain unexplained. That table is the source of V, J and clone size, and D and trimming were worked out from the DNA. Counted in this sample were fewer than 350,000 clones; more than 70% of them appeared once. Jointly, the top ten make up approximately 7.8% of the sample.

The rearranged chain carries TRBV19 and TRBJ1-2, with the D gene not confidently named. The origin of this receptor is a woman in her forties or fifties who had recovered from COVID-19. Sequenced: peripheral blood. At the DNA level, the sequence is TGTGCCAGCCAACGAAATGGCTTTGGCTATGGCTACACCTTC. It translates as CASQRNGFGYGYTF. The full variable domain, with segments outside the CDR3 supplied by the reference TRBV19 and TRBJ1-2 proteins, appears as DGGITQSPKYLFRKEGQNVTLSCEQNLNHDAMYWYRQDPGQGLRLIYYSQIVNDFQKGDIAEGYSVSREKKESFPLTVTSAQKNPTAFYLCASQRNGFGYGYTFGSGTRLTVV.